These 2 T cell receptor beta chains were all obtained from the same sample, sequenced in a study of OX40 agonist ivuxolimab in advanced cancers. TCRdb's copy holds only in-frame clones and misses some; the assay was immunoSEQ multiplex PCR. The sample includes some 59,000 clones, about 90% of them seen just once. The sample here was CD4+ or CD8+ T cells sorted from blood, taken in a trial of the OX40 agonist ivuxolimab. The receptors shown here come from an adult with an advanced solid tumor such as melanoma, head and neck, liver or kidney cancer.

This clone was recorded once. V is TRBV6-5 and J is TRBJ2-7; 11 nucleotides agree with TRBD2. In germline, CDR1 is MNHEY, CDR2 SVGAGI. V gave up 5 bases and J gave up 3 bases; unmatched junction bases: 6. The CDR3 sequence is 15 residues long. The CDR3 reads CASSKLAGELYEQYF. The CDR3 nucleotides read TGTGCCAGCAGTAAACTAGCGGGAGAACTCTACGAGCAGTACTTC.

This rearrangement joins TRBV7-9 to TRBJ2-3, with 8 bases aligning to TRBD2. The CDR3 spans 15 residues. Germline V gene lookup returns CDR1 SEHNR and CDR2 FQNEAQ (reference sequence). Trimming cost V 6 bases and J 4 bases; bases outside gene matches: 9. This chain's CDR3 is CASRGRGAGADTQYF. The CDR3 bases are TGTGCCAGCAGAGGACGGGGAGCGGGGGCAGATACGCAGTATTTT.